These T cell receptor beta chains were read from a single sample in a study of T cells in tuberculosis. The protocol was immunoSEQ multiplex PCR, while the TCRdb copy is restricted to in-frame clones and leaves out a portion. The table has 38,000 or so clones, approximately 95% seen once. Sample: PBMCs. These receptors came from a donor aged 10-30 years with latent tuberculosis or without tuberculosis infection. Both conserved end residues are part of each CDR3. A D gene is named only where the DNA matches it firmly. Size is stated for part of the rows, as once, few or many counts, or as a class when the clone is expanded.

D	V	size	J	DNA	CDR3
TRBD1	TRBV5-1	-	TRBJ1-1	TGCGCCAGCAGCTTGGGACAGGGAGTCTCTGAAGCTTTCTTT	CASSLGQGVSEAFF
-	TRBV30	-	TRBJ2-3	TGTGCCTGGAGTAGCGGAGGAGATACGCAGTATTTT	CAWSSGGDTQYF
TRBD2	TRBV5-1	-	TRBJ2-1	TGCGCCAGCAGCGTGACTAGCGGGGGGACGGTGCAGTTCTTC	CASSVTSGGTVQFF
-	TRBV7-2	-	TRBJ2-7	TGTGCCAGCAGCGCCGAGCAGGGGTACGAGCAGTACTTC	CASSAEQGYEQYF
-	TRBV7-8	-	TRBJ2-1	TGTGCCAGCAGCCTACTGTACCCTTTTGAGCAGTTCTTC	CASSLLYPFEQFF
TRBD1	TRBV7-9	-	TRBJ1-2	TGTGCCAGCAGCCCCCACCGGGACAGGGTTTACGGCTACACCTTC	CASSPHRDRVYGYTF
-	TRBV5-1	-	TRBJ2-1	-	CASSLVGQGSFF
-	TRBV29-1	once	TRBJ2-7	TGCAGCGTTGATCGTGGCCCGTACGAGCAGTACTTC	CSVDRGPYEQYF
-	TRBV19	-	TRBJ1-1	TGTGCCAGTAGTATAACCGGGGGTGGGAGCGCCACTGAAGCTTTCTTT	CASSITGGGSATEAFF
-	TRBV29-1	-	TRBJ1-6	TGCAGCGGCAGGGATTGCGAGGATTCACCCCTCCACTTT	CSGRDCEDSPLHF
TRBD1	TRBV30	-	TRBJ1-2	TGTGCCTGGAGTGTGCAGGGGGCGAATGGCTACACCTTC	CAWSVQGANGYTF
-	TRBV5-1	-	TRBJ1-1	TGCGCCAGCAGCTCGGACAGTCGGAACACTGAAGCTTTCTTT	CASSSDSRNTEAFF
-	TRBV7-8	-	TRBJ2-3	TGTGCCAGCAGCGAACCAACAGGGTCCGATACGCAGTATTTT	CASSEPTGSDTQYF
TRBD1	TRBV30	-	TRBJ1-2	TGTGCCTGGAGTGTAGGGACAGGGGAAATCTATGGCTACACCTTC	CAWSVGTGEIYGYTF
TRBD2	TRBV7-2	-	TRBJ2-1	TGTGCCAGCAGCTTATCCACTAGCGGGGGGGCTGTCAGGGAGCAGTTCTTC	CASSLSTSGGAVREQFF
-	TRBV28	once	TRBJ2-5	TGTGCCAGTACAGGACCCCAAGAGACCCAGTACTTC	CASTGPQETQYF
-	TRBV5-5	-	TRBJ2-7	TGTGCCAGCAGCTTGGCCACTGCCAACTACGAGCAGTACTTC	CASSLATANYEQYF
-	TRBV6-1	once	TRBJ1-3	TGTGCCAGCAGTGTGGCAGGTTCTAACTCTGGAAACACCATATATTTT	CASSVAGSNSGNTIYF
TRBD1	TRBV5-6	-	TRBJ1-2	TGTGCCAGCAGCTTGGGGGGAAAGGGGGCCGTTTATGGCTACACCTTC	CASSLGGKGAVYGYTF
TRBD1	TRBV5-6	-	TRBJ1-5	TGTGCCAGCAGCGTTAGACAGGGGCTAAGGCGGCCCCAGCATTTT	CASSVRQGLRRPQHF
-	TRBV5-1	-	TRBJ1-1	TGCGCCAGCCTAATCGGGTCAGGGCGTAACACTGAAGCTTTCTTT	CASLIGSGRNTEAFF
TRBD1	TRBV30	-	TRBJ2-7	TGTGCCTGGAGTGTAAGGGGGCGCGAGCAGTACTTC	CAWSVRGREQYF
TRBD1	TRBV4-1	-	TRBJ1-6	TGCGCCAGCAGCCAAACAGGGGACGGGGCCCTCCACTTT	CASSQTGDGALHF
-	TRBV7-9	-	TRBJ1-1	TGTGCCAGCAGCGCCCAAACAGTTATGAACACTGAAGCTTTCTTT	CASSAQTVMNTEAFF
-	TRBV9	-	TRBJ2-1	TGTGCCAGCACCCGGGACACAACATACAATGAGCAGTTCTTC	CASTRDTTYNEQFF
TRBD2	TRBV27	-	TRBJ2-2	TGTGCCAGTCGACTAGCAGATAACACCGGGGAGCTGTTTTTT	CASRLADNTGELFF
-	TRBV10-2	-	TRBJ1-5	TGCGCCAGCAGTGTATCGCAGGGCAATCAGCCCCAGCATTTT	CASSVSQGNQPQHF
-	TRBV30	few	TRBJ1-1	TGTGCCTGGAGTGTCGGGACTGAAGCTTTCTTT	CAWSVGTEAFF
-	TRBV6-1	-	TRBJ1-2	TGTGCCAGCAGTGAAGATTTAGGCAGGATGGATTACTATGGCTACACCTTC	CASSEDLGRMDYYGYTF
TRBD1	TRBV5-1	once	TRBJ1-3	TGCGCCAGCAGCCCGGGACAGGGCCCCGGAAACACCATATATTTT	CASSPGQGPGNTIYF
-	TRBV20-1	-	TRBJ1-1	TGCAGTGCTAGAGCGGCTGAAGCTTTCTTT	CSARAAEAFF
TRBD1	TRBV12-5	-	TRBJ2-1	TGTGCTAGTGCCGAACAGGGGGCGCGCAATGAGCAGTTCTTC	CASAEQGARNEQFF
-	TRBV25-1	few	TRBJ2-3	TGTGCCAGCAGTGAACAGCAGAGGGATACGCAGTATTTT	CASSEQQRDTQYF
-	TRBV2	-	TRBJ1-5	TGTGCCAGCAGTTCTGGGAGGGGCAGCAATCAGCCCCAGCATTTT	CASSSGRGSNQPQHF
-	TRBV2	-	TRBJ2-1	TGTGCCAGCGAGATGGAACGGGGAAATGAGCAGTTCTTC	CASEMERGNEQFF
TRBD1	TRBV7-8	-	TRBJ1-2	TGTGCCAGCAGCCATGACAGGGTCGGGCGGGGCTACACCTTC	CASSHDRVGRGYTF
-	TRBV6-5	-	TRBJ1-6	TGTGCCAGCAGGCAAAGCCAAAATTCACCCCTCCACTTT	CASRQSQNSPLHF
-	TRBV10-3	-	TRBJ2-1	TGTGCCATCAGTGTATCCTATGAGCAGTTCTTC	CAISVSYEQFF
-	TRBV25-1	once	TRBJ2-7	TGTGCCAGCAGTGGGAGTTCTTACGAGCAGTACTTC	CASSGSSYEQYF
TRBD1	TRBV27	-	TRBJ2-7	TGTGCCAGCAGTTTCTCGGACAGGGGTGTAGAGCAGTACTTC	CASSFSDRGVEQYF
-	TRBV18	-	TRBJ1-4	TGTGCCAGCTCACCCCGGGGGGGCAGCTATTTTGAAAAACTGTTTTTT	CASSPRGGSYFEKLFF
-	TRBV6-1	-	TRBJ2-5	TGTGCCAGCAGTGAAGACCAGGGGCGCAAGACCCAGTACTTC	CASSEDQGRKTQYF
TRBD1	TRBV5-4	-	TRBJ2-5	TGTGCCAGCAGCCCCCGGCCCCCTCAGGGGGCAGGGGAGACCCAGTACTTC	CASSPRPPQGAGETQYF
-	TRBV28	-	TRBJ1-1	TGTGCCAGCAGTTTAGCAGGGATGTACACTGAAGCTTTCTTT	CASSLAGMYTEAFF
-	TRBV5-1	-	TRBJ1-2	TGCGCCAGCAGCTTGGCGGGATTGAGTGGCTACACCTTC	CASSLAGLSGYTF
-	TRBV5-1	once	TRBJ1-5	TGCGCCAGCAGCCCGCAGGGGTTGGATCAGCCCCAGCATTTT	CASSPQGLDQPQHF
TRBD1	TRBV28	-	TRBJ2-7	TGTGCCAGCAGTAGACCCCCGACAGGGAGCACCTACGAGCAGTACTTC	CASSRPPTGSTYEQYF
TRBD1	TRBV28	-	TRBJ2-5	TGTGCCAGCAGTAGTCCGGGACAGGGCGTTTTAGAGACCCAGTACTTC	CASSSPGQGVLETQYF
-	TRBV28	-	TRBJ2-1	TGTGCCAGCAGTCAGAACAATGAGCAGTTCTTC	CASSQNNEQFF
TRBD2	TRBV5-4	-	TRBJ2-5	TGTGCCAGCAGCACGGGAGGAGGTTGGGAGACCCAGTACTTC	CASSTGGGWETQYF
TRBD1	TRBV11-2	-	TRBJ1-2	TGTGCCAGCAGCTCGAGTTATCAGGGGGGTAGCTATGGCTACACCTTC	CASSSSYQGGSYGYTF
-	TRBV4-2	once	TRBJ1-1	TGTGCCAGCAGCCAAGGGAGAGGGGGGGTGAACACTGAAGCTTTCTTT	CASSQGRGGVNTEAFF